The source of this TCR beta chain is a study of PD-L1 blockade in urothelial cancer (dated by TCRdb to about 2017). For context, the study as a whole: All patients started therapy around 2014 and received atezolizumab 1,200 mg intravenously every 3 weeks. About 90% of the 29 patients were males with bladder-origin urothelial cancer, and about 65% of the 29 reported a prior smoking history. Patients had an ECOG performance status of 0 or 1 and had received between 0 and 3 prior chemotherapy regimens. Blood samples were analyzed at two time points: 3 weeks after treatment start (second dose) and 6 weeks after treatment start. Blood samples yielded a median of roughly 150,000 T cells and around 80,000 unique TCRs, with median clonality around 0.084. The study was an exploratory multi-omic analysis of somatic, immune and clinical correlates of response to PD-L1 blockade with atezolizumab in urothelial cancer. Pretreatment tumor samples, along with matched peripheral blood collected serially before and after atezolizumab treatment, underwent TCR sequencing. Progression-free survival longer than 6 months counted as durable clinical benefit, and TCR features were additionally tested against both progression-free and overall survival. Whole exome sequencing and RNA sequencing of pretreatment tumors were performed alongside TCR sequencing in the same patients. Durable clinical benefit was achieved by nine patients and was not achieved by 20 patients. Pretreatment blood TCR-seq was available for twenty-nine patients, at least one posttreatment blood collection was obtained for approximately 24 patients, and tumor TCR-seq was available for approximately 24 patients.

The cohort comprised 29 patients with locally advanced or metastatic urothelial carcinoma treated at Memorial Sloan Kettering on a trial protocol. Peripheral blood mononuclear cells were collected from each patient pretreatment and during treatment, giving between 1 and 8 total time points per patient. The Qiagen DNeasy Blood extraction kit was used to purify genomic DNA from total PBMCs and tumor samples. PBMCs were collected pretreatment and during treatment, and were isolated and stored as previously described. The junction carries 7 bases between V and J, which are trimmed by 6 bases and 1 base respectively. Sequences MDHEN (CDR1) and SYDVKM (CDR2) are obtained from the germline V gene. The CDR3 numbers 12 residues from cysteine through phenylalanine. Kept here is only the CDR3 DNA, which spans 36 bases and is read in frame from base 1. What the research found in general, with its limitations: Greater expansion of tumor-associated TCR clones in peripheral blood 3 weeks after the start of treatment was observed in patients with durable benefit (n of about 21, p = 0.022). Because the sample size was small (n of about 29) and many exploratory analyses were performed, the results are intended to be hypothesis-generating. A pretreatment peripheral blood TCR clonality below the median was linked to improved progression-free and overall survival.

Synthetic TCR analog templates were spiked into each PCR to estimate absolute template abundance from read counts. The immunoSEQ assay was used to amplify TCRbeta CDR3 regions from genomic DNA with bias-controlled V and J gene primers. Sequencing of rearranged TCRbeta segments was performed at approximately 20X coverage. Turning to the authors' computational methods: Sequencing errors were corrected by clustering and CDR3s were annotated against IMGT to assign V, D and J genes. Downstream analyses used only productive TCRbeta rearrangements and left out out-of-frame or stop-codon sequences. Clonality was computed as one minus Shannon entropy normalized by the log of the number of unique productive sequences. Clones differing between time points or between blood and tumor were identified by Fisher's exact test with Benjamini-Hochberg correction at adjusted p below 0.01. As stored in TCRdb, this immuneACCESS dataset retains in-frame rearrangements with V and J assigned. A fraction of the clones does not appear; measured against another copy, unresolved V genes explain less than half of the discrepancy, and the remainder lacks a known reason. For V, J and clone size, that table is used; D and trimming come from the DNA. A total of more than 45,000 clones appear in this sample, 88% of them only once. The ten most abundant clones make up about 4% of the sample.

As for this clone: The clone's antigen remains unknown. Per-base quality was not reported, and no clone a single base away is much larger than it.

The sequence was collected from a man older than 75 with urothelial cancer. Sequenced material: PBMCs, taken around atezolizumab (anti-PD-L1) treatment. Recombination joined TRBV28 with TRBJ2-7, with no reliable assignment of the D segment. The DNA sequence follows: TGTGCCAGCAGCCTACTATCCTACGAGCAGTACTTC. It is translated as CASSLLSYEQYF.